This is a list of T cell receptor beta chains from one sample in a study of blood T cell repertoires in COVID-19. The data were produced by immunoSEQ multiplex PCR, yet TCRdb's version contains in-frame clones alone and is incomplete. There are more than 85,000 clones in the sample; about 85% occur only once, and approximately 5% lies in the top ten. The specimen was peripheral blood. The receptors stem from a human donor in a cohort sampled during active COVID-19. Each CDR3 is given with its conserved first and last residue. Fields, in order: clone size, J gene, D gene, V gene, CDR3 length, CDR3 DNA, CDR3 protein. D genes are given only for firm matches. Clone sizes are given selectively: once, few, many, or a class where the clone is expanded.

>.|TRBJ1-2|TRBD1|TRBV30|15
TGTGCCTGGAACAGGGGACAGACAAGCACCTATGGCTACACCTTC
CAWNRGQTSTYGYTF
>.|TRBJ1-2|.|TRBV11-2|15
TGTGCCAGCAGCTTAGGACATCCTGTTAACTATGGCTACACCTTC
CASSLGHPVNYGYTF
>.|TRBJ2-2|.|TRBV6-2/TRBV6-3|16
TGTGCCAGCAGTTACTCGTTTATCCTGAACACCGGGGAGCTGTTTTTT
CASSYSFILNTGELFF
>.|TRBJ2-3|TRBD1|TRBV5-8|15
TGTGCCAGCAGCTACGACAGGGGGCGGGCAGATACGCAGTATTTT
CASSYDRGRADTQYF
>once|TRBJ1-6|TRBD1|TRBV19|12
TGTGCCAGTAGACAGGGGAATTCACCCCTCCACTTT
CASRQGNSPLHF
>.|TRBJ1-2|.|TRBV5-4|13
TGTGCCAGCAGCGGGAGCCAAATACGCGGCTACACCTTC
CASSGSQIRGYTF
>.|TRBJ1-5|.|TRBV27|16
TGTGCCAGCAGCGCACCTGGGCAGGGTTACAATCAGCCCCAGCATTTT
CASSAPGQGYNQPQHF
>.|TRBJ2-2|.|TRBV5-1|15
TGCGCCAGCAGCAACGGCGGGCTAGACACCGGGGAGCTGTTTTTT
CASSNGGLDTGELFF
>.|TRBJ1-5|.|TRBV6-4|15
TGTGCCAGCAGTGACGACAGTGATGGCAATCAGCCCCAGCATTTT
CASSDDSDGNQPQHF
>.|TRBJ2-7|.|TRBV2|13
TGTGCCAGCAGTGACAGGGGCACCTACGAGCAGTACTTC
CASSDRGTYEQYF
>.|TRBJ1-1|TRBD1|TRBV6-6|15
TGTGCCAGCAGTCTGACAGGGGGCGTTGTCACTGAAGCTTTCTTT
CASSLTGGVVTEAFF